This T cell receptor beta chain is drawn from a study of technical replicates of blood from several donors. The table came from immunoSEQ multiplex PCR; TCRdb's copy has only in-frame clones and leaves some out. The table records around 83,000 clones, approximately 90% of them present only once. Germline CDR1 is SGHAT and CDR2 is FQNNGV. The CDR3 is 15 residues long. After removal of 1 base from V and 13 bases from J, the junction contained 10 bases not matched to a gene. Sequenced sample: T cells isolated from PBMCs. V and J are TRBV11-2 and TRBJ2-1; TRBD2 matches 10 bases. The receptor was derived from a human donor in good health. For the CDR3, the DNA is TGTGCCAGCAGCTTAGTCTTTGGGAGCGGGAGGGCCCAGTTCTTC. Translation gives CASSLVFGSGRAQFF.